This note documents a single T cell receptor beta chain sequence. Its antigen is not identified. The junction does not match germline at one end; this may be a read error. The study ran its PCR with 60 Vbeta and 13 Jbeta primers. Measured with immunoSEQ multiplex PCR; TCRdb has only the in-frame clones, and not every one. The sample carries about 140,000 clones, 82% recorded once. These data belong to a study of cytomegalovirus exposure and HLA in healthy donors. Germline V gene data show CDR1 as SGHTA and CDR2 as FQGNSA. This CDR3 is built from 14 residues. Study-wide results and caveats: CMV serostatus was the sole immune exposure data available. About 180 TCR beta chains were listed as cytomegalovirus-associated.

The receptor was derived from a man aged 18 to 30 in good health and CMV-seropositive. Input material: PBMCs. The J gene is TRBJ2-5, the V gene TRBV7-2; 10 positions match TRBD1. The CDR3 sequence: CASSSRGTGAPRNF. CDR3 DNA: TGTGCCAGCAGCTCCAGGGGGACAGGGGCCCCCAGGAACTTC. The full variable domain, rest sourced from reference TRBV7-2 and TRBJ2-5, is GAGVSQSPSNKVTEKGKDVELRCDPISGHTALYWYRQSLGQGLEFLIYFQGNSAPDKSGLPSDRFSAERTGGSVSTLTIQRTQQEDSAVYLCASSSRGTGAPRNFGPGTRLLVL.